The clone carrying this T cell receptor (beta chain) was observed at least ten times. Its antigen is not known. This specimen comes from a study of T cells after yellow fever vaccination. Regarding the study as a whole: Although the secondary response was weaker, it peaked faster, at day 5 versus 15.

V was shortened by 6 bases and J by 0 bases, with 21 bases between the two germline ends. Germline lookup yields CDR1 DFQATT and CDR2 SNEGSKA (reference sequence). CDR3 length: 17 amino acids. One entry per CDR3 protein results from TCRdb running MiXCR on the 5' RACE reads. The sample lists some 160,000 distinct CDR3 sequences; under 7.5% were seen once. Source: CD4+ T cells sorted from PBMCs, taken less than 6 days after the first yellow fever vaccination. This clonotype was obtained from a man younger than 35 who received the YFV17D yellow fever vaccine. The V and J genes are TRBV20-1 and TRBJ1-5; unclear D gene. The CDR3 nucleotides read TGCAGTGCGAGGCGCCCCGGATCTCGCGATAGCAATCAGCCCCAGCATTTT. This codes for CSARRPGSRDSNQPQHF.